The source of this TCR beta chain is a study of PD-1 blockade in classical Hodgkin lymphoma. Broader study findings: Unlike CD8+ TCR diversity, which did not rise significantly by C4D1, CD4+ TCR diversity did.

A word on this clone: What it binds is unknown.

Produced via immunoSEQ multiplex PCR; TCRdb's table is partial and in-frame only. The profile shows tens of thousands of clones, 90% of them singletons. CDR3 length: 14 residues. Germline V gene sequence: CDR1 SEHNR, CDR2 FQNEAQ (reference sequence). The V end lost 3 bases, the J end lost 3 bases, and 10 bases lay between the germline ends. The time point is: cycle 4 day 1 (C4D1), after less than 7 weeks of nivolumab. Exposure to brentuximab vedotin varied, and each patient had relapsed following autologous stem cell transplantation. The V call is TRBV7-9, the J call TRBJ2-3; a possible D gene is TRBD1 (5 bases). This receptor was identified in a human donor with classical Hodgkin lymphoma. Sequencing was performed on peripheral blood mononuclear cells (PBMCs), taken before the fourth cycle of nivolumab. The CDR3: CASSLRRVTDTQYF. In DNA, the CDR3 is TGTGCCAGCAGCTTGCGCAGGGTAACAGATACGCAGTATTTT.